Shown below are 18 T cell receptor beta chains from a single sample sequenced in a study of T cells after yellow fever vaccination. Via MiXCR, TCRdb re-called the 5' RACE reads, giving one row per CDR3 protein. The sample has 310,000 or so distinct CDR3 sequences, around 7% seen once. Sample: PBMCs, taken roughly 46 days after the first yellow fever vaccination. The receptors originated from a man aged 18 to 30 who received the YFV17D yellow fever vaccine.

This clonotype showed up many times. The chain recombines TRBV7-2 with TRBJ1-2; the D is unclear. The germline CDR1 and CDR2 sequences are SGHTA and FQGNSA. V lost 4 bases and J lost 3, with 9 bases in between. This CDR3 region has 13 residues. The CDR3 is CASSSAAYYGYTF. The DNA for the CDR3 is TGTGCCAGCAGCTCCGCAGCGTACTATGGCTACACCTTC.

This clonotype appeared many times. The chain carries TRBV20-1 and TRBJ1-6; perhaps TRBD1 as D (6 bases). The CDR3 extends over 15 amino acids. In germline, CDR1 is DFQATT, CDR2 SNEGSKA (reference sequence). V gave up 4 bases and J gave up 7 bases, with 17 bases separating them. In DNA, the CDR3 is TGCAGTGCTAAGCCCCAGGGGACCTTGAATTCACCCCTCCACTTT. As protein: CSAKPQGTLNSPLHF.

The chain uses TRBV19 and TRBJ2-6; maybe TRBD1 (7 bases). The CDR3 has 15 residues. Trimming left V 5 bases short and J 3 bases short, with 11 bases between. Germline assignment: CDR1 LNHDA and CDR2 SQIVND (reference sequence). CDR3 sequence (DNA): TGTGCCAGTAGTTTCAGGGGGGATGGGGCCAACGTCCTGACTTTC. Its protein is CASSFRGDGANVLTF.

The V call is TRBV30, the J call TRBJ1-2; D is ambiguous. This CDR3 is 12 amino acids long. Trimming left V 1 base short and J 8 bases short, with 11 bases between. Germline V CDR1 and CDR2: GTSNPN, SVGIG (reference sequence). CDR3 DNA: TGTGCCTGGAGTGGAGACACATCAGGCTACACCTTC. Its translation: CAWSGDTSGYTF.

This clonotype was seen a few times. The chain combines TRBV27 with TRBJ2-7; either TRBD1 or TRBD2 may supply D (5 bases each). Germline CDR1 MNHEY, CDR2 SMNVEV (reference sequence). V dropped 5 bases and J dropped 2 bases, with 10 bases sitting between them. CDR3 length equals 13 residues. In DNA, the CDR3 is TGTGCCAGCAGTCCAGAGGGACCCTACGAGCAGTACGTC. This sequence encodes CASSPEGPYEQYV.

The CDR3 region has the DNA TGTGCCAGCAGTTTCCTCGGGACAGAGCAAGAGACCCAGTACTTC. It codes for CASSFLGTEQETQYF. The rearrangement uses TRBV28 and TRBJ2-5; TRBD1 agrees at 7 bases. The CDR3 totals 15 residues. The V gene end was trimmed by 3 bases and the J gene end by 2 bases; junction bases not matched to a gene: 6. Germline values: CDR1 MDHEN, CDR2 SYDVKM.

This clonotype showed up many times. A read error may account for a junction end that differs from germline. V and J are TRBV5-1 and TRBJ1-2, with D possibly being TRBD1 (5 bases). The germline V gene has CDR1 SGHRS and CDR2 YFSETQ. This CDR3 has 14 amino acids. CDR3 amino acids: CASSLGDGNYGYTF. The DNA for the CDR3 is TGTGCCAGCAGTCTGGGGGACGGTAACTATGGCTACACCTTC.

This clonotype was recorded a few times. V and J are TRBV9 and TRBJ2-7, with D hard to call. Trimming shortened V by 4 bases and J by 5 bases, and 16 bases separated the two germline ends. The CDR3 consists of 14 residues. Germline lookup yields CDR1 SGDLS and CDR2 YYNGEE. The CDR3 DNA reads as TGTGCCAGCAGCCGTTCAGCCGTAATTAACGAGCAGTACTTC. It yields the protein CASSRSAVINEQYF. Variable domain in full (rest from reference TRBV9 and TRBJ2-7): DSGVTQTPKHLITATGQRVTLRCSPRSGDLSVYWYQQSLDQGLQFLIQYYNGEERAKGNILERFSAQQFPDLHSELNLSSLELGDSALYFCASSRSAVINEQYFGPGTRLTVT.

The chain combines TRBV10-3 with TRBJ1-1, with D maybe TRBD1 (6 bases). Germline V lookup: CDR1 ENHRY, CDR2 SYGVKD. The CDR3 contains 14 residues. V shed 6 bases and J shed 2 bases, with 13 bases lying between them. The CDR3 protein is CAIRGGDVNTEAFF. For the CDR3, the DNA is TGTGCCATCAGAGGGGGTGACGTAAACACTGAAGCTTTCTTT.

This clonotype came up a few times. This chain joins TRBV20-1 and TRBJ2-3; D gene uncertain. CDR3 length: 12 amino acids. Germline CDR1 reads DFQATT; CDR2 reads SNEGSKA (reference sequence). V lost 6 bases and J lost 6, with 13 bases in between. For the CDR3, the DNA is TGCAGTGCCGATCGGACCTTGGATACGCAGTATTTT. It encodes CSADRTLDTQYF.

This clonotype was seen a handful of times. V and J are TRBV20-1 and TRBJ2-1; D call uncertain. The CDR3 sequence is 15 residues long. The V end was cut by 0 bases, the J end by 0 bases, with 9 bases between. Germline V CDR1 and CDR2: DFQATT, SNEGSKA (reference sequence). The CDR3 region has the DNA TGCAGTGCTAGAGATGTTGCTAGCTCCTACAATGAGCAGTTCTTC. It translates to CSARDVASSYNEQFF.

This clonotype was counted many times. The V call is TRBV3-1, the J call TRBJ2-5; D gene unclear. The CDR3 runs 13 residues. V was shortened by 1 base and J by 5 bases, with 8 bases between the two germline ends. In germline, CDR1 is LGHDT, CDR2 YNNKEL (reference sequence). This chain's CDR3 is CASSQGRAETQYF. The CDR3, as DNA: TGTGCCAGCAGCCAAGGTAGAGCGGAGACCCAGTACTTC.

This clonotype appeared many times. The V call is TRBV18, the J call TRBJ2-3; D ambiguous. Germline assignment: CDR1 KGHSH and CDR2 LQKENI. V lost 4 bases and J lost 7, with 15 bases in between. The CDR3 runs 14 residues. The CDR3 bases are TGTGCCAGCTCACGGATGTCGCGTCCAAATACGCAGTATTTT. It yields the protein CASSRMSRPNTQYF.

Of note for this clonotype: At one end the junction does not follow the germline gene, possibly because of a read error. The chain recombines TRBV7-3 with TRBJ2-1, with 7 bases that match TRBD1. The CDR3 runs 15 residues. CDR1 is SGHTA and CDR2 is FQGTGA in the germline V gene. In nucleotides, the CDR3 is TGTGCCAGCAGCCTAACAGGGGTCGACTACAATGAGCAGTTCTTC. Its translation: CASSLTGVDYNEQFF.

This clonotype was recorded many times. V usage is TRBV24-1 and J usage is TRBJ1-2; D possibly corresponds to TRBD1 (5 bases). The germline V gene has CDR1 KGHDR and CDR2 SFDVKD. The CDR3 is made up of 14 amino acids. V gave up 10 bases and J gave up 6 bases, with 20 bases separating them. CDR3 DNA: TGTGCCACTCAGACCAACGGGGCCTTGGATGGCTACACCTTC. Translating it yields CATQTNGALDGYTF.

J is TRBJ1-4 and V is TRBV5-6; 7 bases are shared with TRBD1. From germline, CDR1 is SGHDT and CDR2 YYEEEE. V trimming: 4 bases; J trimming: 5 bases; junction bases outside the gene matches: 8. This CDR3 spans 15 amino acids. The CDR3 DNA reads TGTGCCAGCAGCCCCGAGACAGGGAGGAATGAAAAACTGTTTTTT. This gives the protein CASSPETGRNEKLFF.

The rearrangement links TRBV7-2 to TRBJ2-7, with TRBD2 matching over 9 bases. Germline V lookup: CDR1 SGHTA, CDR2 FQGNSA. Trimming took 5 bases from V and 2 from J; bases not matched to a gene: 7. This CDR3 contains 15 residues. The CDR3 sequence is CASSPYSGGPYEQYF. The CDR3 coding sequence is TGTGCCAGCAGCCCATATAGCGGGGGCCCCTACGAGCAGTACTTC.

This clonotype was picked up a small number of times. The chain employs TRBV15 and TRBJ2-4; maybe TRBD2 (5 bases). V lost 5 bases and J 0 bases, leaving 8 bases between the germline ends. Germline CDR1 and CDR2: LNHNV and YYDKDF (reference sequence). The CDR3 totals 14 residues. CDR3 region: CATSPGLAKNIQYF. In DNA, the CDR3 is TGTGCCACCAGCCCGGGGTTAGCCAAAAACATTCAGTACTTC.